These T cell receptor beta chains were read from a single sample in a study of regulatory T cells in long-lasting Graves disease. TCRdb itself ran the multiplex PCR reads through MiXCR, one entry per CDR3 protein. The repertoire has about 660,000 distinct CDR3 sequences, about 32% of them found once; the top ten carry 35% to 55%. The specimen comprised peripheral blood mononuclear cells (PBMCs), sampled when the disease was refractory, from a patient treated with antithyroid drugs. The receptors originated from a female donor with Graves disease. Both conserved end residues are part of each CDR3. A D gene is named only where the DNA matches it firmly. Only part of the rows carry a size: once, few, many, or a class if the clone is expanded.

d_call j_call v_call clone_size cdr3_nt cdr3_aa
. TRBJ1-1 TRBV4-1 . TGCGCCAGCAGCCAACCGGACAGACCGAACACTGAAGCTTTCTTT CASSQPDRPNTEAFF
TRBD1 TRBJ1-4 TRBV20-1 . TGCAGTGCTAACGGACAGGGTACCACTAATGAAAAACTGTTTTTT CSANGQGTTNEKLFF
. TRBJ1-2 TRBV11-2 many TGTGCCAGCAGCTTAGCGGGACCGCCAAACTATGGCTACACCTTC CASSLAGPPNYGYTF
. TRBJ1-2 TRBV15 . TGTGCCACCAGCAGAGAAGGCCACAGGACCTATGGCTACACCTTC CATSREGHRTYGYTF
. TRBJ1-1 TRBV7-8 few TGTGCCAGCAGCTTAGCTGGGGCCACTGAAGCTTTCTTT CASSLAGATEAFF
. TRBJ1-1 TRBV12-3/TRBV12-4 many TGTGCCAGCAGTTTGGCACAGCAGCAGGATGAAGCTTTCTTT CASSLAQQQDEAFF
. TRBJ2-7 TRBV30 once TGTGCCTGGAGTGAATATCCGAGAACCTACGAGCAGTACTTC CAWSEYPRTYEQYF
TRBD1 TRBJ2-7 TRBV2 many TGTGCCAGCAGTCACAGTGGACAGGCCTACGAGCAGTACTTC CASSHSGQAYEQYF
. TRBJ2-7 TRBV19 . TGTGCCAGTAGTATTTCCCTAGGTCCGACCTACGAGCAGTACTTC CASSISLGPTYEQYF
. TRBJ2-6 TRBV19 few TGTGCCAGTAGTGTTGGTGGGGGGCCGGGGGCCAACGTCCTGACTTTC CASSVGGGPGANVLTF
. TRBJ2-5 TRBV7-9 once TGTGCCAGCAGCTTGGTTCACGGTCCGGTCAAAGGGGAGACCCAGTACTTC CASSLVHGPVKGETQYF
. TRBJ1-1 TRBV12-3/TRBV12-4 . TGTGCCAGCAGTTTAGCGCAGGGGATGAACACTGAAGCTTTCTTT CASSLAQGMNTEAFF
TRBD1 TRBJ1-5 TRBV5-1 . TGCGCCAGCAGCTTTGGGACAGGGAGAAAGGATTCGGGCAATCAGCCCCAGCATTTT CASSFGTGRKDSGNQPQHF
TRBD2 TRBJ2-4 TRBV6-2/TRBV6-3 . TGTGCCAGCAGTACTGGCTTCTGTAGCGGGACGGCCAAAAACATTCAGTACTTC CASSTGFCSGTAKNIQYF
. TRBJ1-3 TRBV20-1 few TGCAGTGCTAGTTTGGGTTTCTCTGGAAACACCATATATTTT CSASLGFSGNTIYF
. TRBJ1-1 TRBV28 many TGTGCCAGCAGTTTAGGGGGCTTCATGAACACTGAAGCTTTCTTT CASSLGGFMNTEAFF
. TRBJ1-1 TRBV28 many TGTGCCAGCACCAGACCGGGACTGAACACTGAAGCTTTCTTT CASTRPGLNTEAFF
. TRBJ1-2 TRBV2 many TGTGCCAGCAGTGAGCAAGGGGCGAACTATGGCTACACCTTC CASSEQGANYGYTF
TRBD2 TRBJ2-5 TRBV18 few TGTGCCAGCTCACCACCTAGCGGGAGGTCGTACCAAGAGACCCAGTACTTC CASSPPSGRSYQETQYF
. TRBJ1-3 TRBV2 few TGTGCCAGCAGCAAAAACCGTGGAAACACCATATATTTT CASSKNRGNTIYF
. TRBJ1-1 TRBV6-5 . TGTGCCAGCAGTTACGGGGGCAGGCGGGGCACTGAAGCTTTCTTT CASSYGGRRGTEAFF
. TRBJ2-7 TRBV20-1 . TGCAGTGCTAGAGATGTGGCCAGCTCCTACGAGCAGTACTTC CSARDVASSYEQYF
TRBD1 TRBJ1-5 TRBV5-4 once TGTGCCAGCAGCTATATCGGACAGGTGAATCAGCCCCAGCATTTT CASSYIGQVNQPQHF
. TRBJ2-3 TRBV11-3 . TGTGCCAGCAGCTTAATCGGGCAGGGTTCTCACACAGATACGCAGTATTTT CASSLIGQGSHTDTQYF
. TRBJ1-5 TRBV2 . TGTGCCAGCAGTGCATTCGGGTCCGGGGATCAGCCCCAGCATTTT CASSAFGSGDQPQHF
. TRBJ2-5 TRBV2 many TGTGCCAGCAGTGAACAGATTGGGGGGAGAGAGACCCAGTACTTC CASSEQIGGRETQYF